This TCR beta chain was observed in a study of blood T cell repertoires in COVID-19. Study summary: Sample material is recorded as cDNA or gDNA derived from T cells, B-cell-depleted T cells, or PBMCs.

Authors' processing steps: Amplified reference gene primers provided the basis for estimating nucleated cell counts. The method was immunoSEQ multiplex PCR; TCRdb's version includes in-frame clones alone and lacks a portion of them. The DNA was the basis for D and trimming; V, J and clone size are from that table. Among fewer than 250,000 clones, about four fifths were seen once, and the ten largest hold 1.8%. This CDR3 has 13 residues. The germline CDR1 and CDR2 sequences are SGHVS and FQNEAQ. Trimming removed 0 bases from V and 5 bases from J, with 8 bases in between. Adults between roughly 18 and 100 years of age took part from 20 to 25 US areas. Cohort allocation depended upon clinical history that participants reported.

This receptor was taken from a man in his fifties or sixties who had recovered from COVID-19. This chain joins TRBV7-8 and TRBJ2-7; D gene unclear. Source material: PBMCs or T cells enriched from blood (not recorded which). The CDR3 bases are TGTGCCAGCAGCTTAGCACATTTCAACGAGCAGTACTTC. This sequence encodes CASSLAHFNEQYF.